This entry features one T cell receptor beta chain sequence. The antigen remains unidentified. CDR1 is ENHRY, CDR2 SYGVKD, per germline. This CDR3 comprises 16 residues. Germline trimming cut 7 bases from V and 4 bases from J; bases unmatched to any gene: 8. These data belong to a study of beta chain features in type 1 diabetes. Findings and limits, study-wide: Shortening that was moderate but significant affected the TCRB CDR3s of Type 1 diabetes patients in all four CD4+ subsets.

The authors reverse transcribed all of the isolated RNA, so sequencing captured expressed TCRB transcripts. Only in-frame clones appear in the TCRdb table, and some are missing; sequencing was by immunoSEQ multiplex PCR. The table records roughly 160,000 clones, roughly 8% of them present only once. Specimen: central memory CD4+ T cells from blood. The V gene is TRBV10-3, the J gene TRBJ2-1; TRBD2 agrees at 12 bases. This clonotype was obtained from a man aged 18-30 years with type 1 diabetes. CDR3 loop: CAIKAGLAGTYNEQFF. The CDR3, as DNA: TGTGCCATCAAGGCAGGACTAGCGGGGACATACAATGAGCAGTTCTTC.